This TCR beta chain was retrieved from a study of cytomegalovirus exposure and HLA in healthy donors. Amplification used 60 Vbeta primers and 13 Jbeta primers. Assay used: immunoSEQ multiplex PCR; TCRdb lists only in-frame clones, some missing. The sample carries 85,000 to 120,000 clones, more than 65% recorded once. The study, taken as a whole, reports: Sequencing depth roughly uniform across donors was assumed in presence/absence analyses. A later analysis showed TCR association rates differing by HLA locus, peaking at DRB1 and lowest at HLA-C.

CDR3 length: 14 amino acids. CDR1 and CDR2 from the germline V gene are MDHEN and SYDVKM. V trimming: 6 bases; J trimming: 6 bases; junction bases outside the gene matches: 7. This clone came up a few times. Its antigen is as yet unknown. The TCR sequence derives from a woman in her fifties or sixties in good health and CMV-seropositive. The chain links TRBV28 to TRBJ1-2; 10 nucleotides line up with TRBD1. The sample was PBMCs. The CDR3 spells CASRPGQGYHGYTF. CDR3 bases: TGTGCCAGCAGGCCGGGACAGGGGTATCATGGCTACACCTTC.